This T cell receptor beta chain was profiled in a study of neoadjuvant anti-PD-1 for oral cavity cancer. Patients had HPV-negative, locally advanced oral cavity squamous cell carcinoma. Method: immunoSEQ multiplex PCR; TCRdb's copy keeps in-frame clones and lacks some. The data show approximately 13,000 clones, about 63% seen once. From germline, CDR1 is MNHNS and CDR2 SASEGT. The CDR3 contains 15 residues. The trim removed 5 bases at V and 0 bases at J, leaving 7 bases unmatched. The chain has TRBV6-1 and TRBJ2-7; 7 positions match TRBD1. The sequence came from a person between 35 and 79 years old with oral cavity squamous cell carcinoma. Sequenced here: PBMCs, sampled before nivolumab (anti-PD-1) treatment. The CDR3 protein is CASSPLQGSSYEQYF. The CDR3 bases are TGTGCCAGCAGTCCTCTACAGGGGAGCTCCTACGAGCAGTACTTC.